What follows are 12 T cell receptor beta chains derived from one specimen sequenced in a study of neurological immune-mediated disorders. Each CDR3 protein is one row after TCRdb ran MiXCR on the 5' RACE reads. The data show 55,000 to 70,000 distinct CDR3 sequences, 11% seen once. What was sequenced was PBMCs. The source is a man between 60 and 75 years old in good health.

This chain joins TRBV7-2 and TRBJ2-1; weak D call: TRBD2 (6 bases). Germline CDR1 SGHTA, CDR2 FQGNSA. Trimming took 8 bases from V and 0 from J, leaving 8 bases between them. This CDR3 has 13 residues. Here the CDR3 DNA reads TGTGCCAGCTCCGGGGGCTCCTACAATGAGCAGTTCTTC. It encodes CASSGGSYNEQFF. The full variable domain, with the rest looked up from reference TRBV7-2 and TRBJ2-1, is GAGVSQSPSNKVTEKGKDVELRCDPISGHTALYWYRQSLGQGLEFLIYFQGNSAPDKSGLPSDRFSAERTGGSVSTLTIQRTQQEDSAVYLCASSGGSYNEQFFGPGTRLTVL.

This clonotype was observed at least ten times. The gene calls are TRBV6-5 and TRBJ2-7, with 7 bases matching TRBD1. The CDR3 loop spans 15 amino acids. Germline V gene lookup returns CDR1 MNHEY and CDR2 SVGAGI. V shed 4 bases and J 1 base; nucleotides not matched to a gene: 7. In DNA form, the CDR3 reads TGTGCCAGCAGTTCCCCGACAGGGCCGTCCTACGAGCAGTACTTC. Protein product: CASSSPTGPSYEQYF.

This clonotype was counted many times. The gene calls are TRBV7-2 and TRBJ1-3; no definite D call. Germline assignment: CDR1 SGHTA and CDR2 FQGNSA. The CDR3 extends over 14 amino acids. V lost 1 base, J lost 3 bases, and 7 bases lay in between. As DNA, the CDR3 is TGTGCCAGCAGCTTAGTGCTGGGTGGAAACACCATATATTTT. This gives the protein CASSLVLGGNTIYF. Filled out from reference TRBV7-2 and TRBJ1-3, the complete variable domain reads GAGVSQSPSNKVTEKGKDVELRCDPISGHTALYWYRQSLGQGLEFLIYFQGNSAPDKSGLPSDRFSAERTGGSVSTLTIQRTQQEDSAVYLCASSLVLGGNTIYFGEGSWLTVV.

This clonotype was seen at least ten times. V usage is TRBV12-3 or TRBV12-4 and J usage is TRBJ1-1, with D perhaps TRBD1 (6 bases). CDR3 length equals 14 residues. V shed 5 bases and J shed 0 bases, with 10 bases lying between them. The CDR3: CASSRTVMNTEAFF. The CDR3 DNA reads TGTGCCAGCAGTAGGACAGTCATGAACACTGAAGCTTTCTTT.

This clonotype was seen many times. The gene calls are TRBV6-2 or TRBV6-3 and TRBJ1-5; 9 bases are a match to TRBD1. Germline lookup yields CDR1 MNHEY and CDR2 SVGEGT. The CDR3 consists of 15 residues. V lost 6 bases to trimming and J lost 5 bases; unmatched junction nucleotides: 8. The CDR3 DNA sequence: TGTGCCAGCAGGGACGACAGGGGGAGTTATCAGCCCCAGCATTTT. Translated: CASRDDRGSYQPQHF.

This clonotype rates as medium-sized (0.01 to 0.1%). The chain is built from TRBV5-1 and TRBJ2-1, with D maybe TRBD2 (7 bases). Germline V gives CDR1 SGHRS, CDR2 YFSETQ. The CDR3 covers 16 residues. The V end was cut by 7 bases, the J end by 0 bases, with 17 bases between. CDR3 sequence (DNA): TGCGCCAGCGAGAGGGGGGGGCGTAGCTCCTACAATGAGCAGTTCTTC. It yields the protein CASERGGRSSYNEQFF. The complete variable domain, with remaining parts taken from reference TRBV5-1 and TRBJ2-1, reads KAGVTQTPRYLIKTRGQQVTLSCSPISGHRSVSWYQQTPGQGLQFLFEYFSETQRNKGNFPGRFSGRQFSNSRSEMNVSTLELGDSALYLCASERGGRSSYNEQFFGPGTRLTVL.

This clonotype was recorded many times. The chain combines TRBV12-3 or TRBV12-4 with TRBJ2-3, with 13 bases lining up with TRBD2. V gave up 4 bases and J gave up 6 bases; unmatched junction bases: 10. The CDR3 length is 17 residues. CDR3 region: CASSSGKLAGGPDTQYF. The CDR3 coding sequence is TGTGCCAGCAGTTCAGGAAAACTAGCGGGGGGGCCCGATACGCAGTATTTT.

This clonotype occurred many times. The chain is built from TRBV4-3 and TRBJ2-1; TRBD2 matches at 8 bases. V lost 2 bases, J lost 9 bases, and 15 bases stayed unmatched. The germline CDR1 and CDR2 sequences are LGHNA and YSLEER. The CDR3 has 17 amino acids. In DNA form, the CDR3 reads TGCGCCAGCAGCCAACAATACGGGGGGGCCTATCAGGGTGAGCAGTTCTTC. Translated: CASSQQYGGAYQGEQFF.

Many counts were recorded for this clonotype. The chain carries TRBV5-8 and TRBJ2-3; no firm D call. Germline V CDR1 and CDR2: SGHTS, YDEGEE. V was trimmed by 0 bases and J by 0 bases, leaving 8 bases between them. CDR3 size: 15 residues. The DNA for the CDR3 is TGTGCCAGCAGCTTGGGCACAATCAGCACAGATACGCAGTATTTT. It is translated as CASSLGTISTDTQYF.

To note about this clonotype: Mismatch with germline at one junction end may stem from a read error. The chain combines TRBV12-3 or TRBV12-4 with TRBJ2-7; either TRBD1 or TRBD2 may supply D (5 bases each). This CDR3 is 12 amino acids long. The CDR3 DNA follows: TGTGCCAGCATGCCCGGGACCCTCGAGCGGTACTTC. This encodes CASMPGTLERYF.

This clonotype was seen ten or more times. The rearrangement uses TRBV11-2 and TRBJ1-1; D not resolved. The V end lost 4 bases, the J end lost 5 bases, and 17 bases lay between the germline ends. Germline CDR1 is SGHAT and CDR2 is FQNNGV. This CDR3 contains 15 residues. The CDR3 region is CASSSERWTGTEAFF. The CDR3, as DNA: TGTGCCAGCAGCTCCGAACGTTGGACGGGAACTGAAGCTTTCTTT.

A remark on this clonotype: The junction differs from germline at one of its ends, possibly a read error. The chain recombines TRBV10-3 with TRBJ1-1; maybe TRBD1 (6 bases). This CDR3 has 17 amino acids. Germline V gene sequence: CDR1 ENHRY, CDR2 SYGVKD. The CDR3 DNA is TGTGCCATTAGTGAGGGCTTAATTGGGGGGGCTGTCACTGAAACTTTCTTT. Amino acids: CAISEGLIGGAVTETFF.